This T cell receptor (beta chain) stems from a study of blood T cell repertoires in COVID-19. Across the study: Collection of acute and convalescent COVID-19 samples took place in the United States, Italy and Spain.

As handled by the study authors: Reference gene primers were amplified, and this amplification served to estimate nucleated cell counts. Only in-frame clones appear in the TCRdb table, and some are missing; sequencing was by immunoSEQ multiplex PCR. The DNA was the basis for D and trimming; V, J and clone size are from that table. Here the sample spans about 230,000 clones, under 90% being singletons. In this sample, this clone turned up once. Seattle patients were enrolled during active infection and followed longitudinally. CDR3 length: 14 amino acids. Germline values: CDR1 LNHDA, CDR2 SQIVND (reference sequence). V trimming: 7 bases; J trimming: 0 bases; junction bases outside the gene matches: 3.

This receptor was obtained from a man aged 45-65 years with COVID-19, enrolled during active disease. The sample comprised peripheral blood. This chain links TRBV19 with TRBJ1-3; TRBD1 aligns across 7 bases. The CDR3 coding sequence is TGTGCCAGTAAGGGACAGATCTCTGGAAACACCATATATTTT. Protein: CASKGQISGNTIYF.